This is a list of T cell receptor beta chains from one sample in a study of cytomegalovirus exposure and HLA in healthy donors. Produced via immunoSEQ multiplex PCR; TCRdb's table is partial and in-frame only. The sample shows some 90,000 clones, under 85% of them seen only once. Sequenced material: PBMCs. The receptors come from a woman between 40 and 50 years old in good health and CMV-seronegative. Each CDR3 is given with its conserved first and last residue. The D gene is left open where the match is weak. Size is stated for part of the rows, as once, few or many counts, or as a class when the clone is expanded.

D gene	clone size	V gene	J gene	CDR3 length	CDR3 DNA	CDR3 protein
TRBD2	once	TRBV29-1	TRBJ2-1	13	TGCAGCGTTGGGCGGGAGCGGTACAATGAGCAGTTCTTC	CSVGRERYNEQFF
TRBD1	NA	TRBV29-1	TRBJ1-1	15	TGCAGCGTTGAAGACCGAAGACAGGGGGCGAGAGGAGCTTTCTTT	CSVEDRRQGARGAFF
TRBD2	NA	TRBV5-1	TRBJ2-3	16	TGCGCCAGCAGCTTGGAGGTAGCGGGAAGGGGGGATACGCAGTATTTT	CASSLEVAGRGDTQYF
NA	NA	TRBV30	TRBJ2-7	15	TGTGCCTGGAGTGCAAAAGAGCGGAGAAACTACGAGCAGTACTTC	CAWSAKERRNYEQYF
NA	NA	TRBV7-3	TRBJ2-7	16	TGTGCCAGCAGCTTAAGAAGACGCGCGGCCTCTGGGGAGCAGTACTTC	CASSLRRRAASGEQYF
TRBD1	NA	TRBV29-1	TRBJ1-5	14	TGCAGCGTTGGGACAGGGGGCTTTAATCAGCCCCAGCATTTT	CSVGTGGFNQPQHF
NA	NA	TRBV7-9	TRBJ2-7	14	TGTGCCAGCAGCCACCGGGACTTCACCTACGAGCAGTACTTC	CASSHRDFTYEQYF
NA	NA	TRBV7-2	TRBJ2-7	14	TGTGCCAGCAGCTTTCCCGGGGGTCGACGCGAGCAGTACTTC	CASSFPGGRREQYF
TRBD2	NA	TRBV18	TRBJ2-2	16	TGTGCCAGCTCACCCGGGACTAGCGGGAGTGTCGGGGAGCTGTTTTTT	CASSPGTSGSVGELFF
TRBD2	NA	TRBV7-9	TRBJ2-7	13	TGTGCCAGCAGCTTAGATCTAGCGGGAGGGGAATCCTTC	CASSLDLAGGESF
TRBD2	NA	TRBV30	TRBJ2-3	15	TGTGCCTGGAGCCGAGTCGGGAGGGGGTCAGATACGCAGTATTTT	CAWSRVGRGSDTQYF
NA	many	TRBV2	TRBJ1-5	14	TGTGCCAGCAGTGACAGGGATGGCAATCAGCCCCAGCATTTT	CASSDRDGNQPQHF
TRBD1	NA	TRBV11-2	TRBJ2-1	14	TGTGCCAGCAGTCCAGGACAGGTTGTCAATGAGCAGTTCTTC	CASSPGQVVNEQFF
TRBD2	once	TRBV11-2	TRBJ2-7	15	TGTGCCAGCAGCTATATAGCGGGAGATTCCTACGAGCAGTACTTC	CASSYIAGDSYEQYF
TRBD2	NA	TRBV5-6	TRBJ2-2	18	TGTGCCAGCAGCTTGGCCGGGACTAGCGGGCCGATCACCGGGGAGCTGTTTTTT	CASSLAGTSGPITGELFF
NA	NA	TRBV7-9	TRBJ2-3	13	TGTGCCAGCAGCTTAGCAGAGGCAGATACGCAGTATTTT	CASSLAEADTQYF